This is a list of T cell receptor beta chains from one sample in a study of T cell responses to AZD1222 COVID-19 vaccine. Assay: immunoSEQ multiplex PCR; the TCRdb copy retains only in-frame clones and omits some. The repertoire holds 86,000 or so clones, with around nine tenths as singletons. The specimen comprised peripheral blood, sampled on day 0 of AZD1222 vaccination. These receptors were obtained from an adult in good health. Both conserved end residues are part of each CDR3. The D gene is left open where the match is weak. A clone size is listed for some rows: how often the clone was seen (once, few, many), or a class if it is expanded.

CDR3aa: CASSLGVGQGLGYTF
CDR3nt: TGTGCCAGCAGCTTGGGGGTCGGACAGGGTTTAGGCTACACCTTC
v_gene: TRBV5-8
abundance: .
j_gene: TRBJ1-2
d_gene: TRBD1

CDR3aa: CASSQTDSLSGNTIYF
CDR3nt: TGTGCCAGCAGCCAAACGGATTCCCTCTCTGGAAACACCATATATTTT
v_gene: TRBV3-1/TRBV3-2
abundance: .
j_gene: TRBJ1-3
d_gene: .

CDR3aa: CASSQDPGSYTF
CDR3nt: TGTGCCAGCAGCCAAGATCCCGGGAGCTACACCTTC
v_gene: TRBV3-1/TRBV3-2
abundance: once
j_gene: TRBJ1-2
d_gene: .

CDR3aa: CASSISLTDTQYF
CDR3nt: TGTGCCAGCAGTATTAGCCTCACAGATACGCAGTATTTT
v_gene: TRBV7-2
abundance: .
j_gene: TRBJ2-3
d_gene: .

CDR3aa: CASSPFRGQGPYYEQYF
CDR3nt: TGTGCCAGCAGTCCCTTCCGTGGGCAGGGTCCCTACTACGAGCAGTACTTC
v_gene: TRBV7-9
abundance: once
j_gene: TRBJ2-7
d_gene: .

CDR3aa: CASSLDSMRGYTF
CDR3nt: TGTGCCAGCAGCTTAGACAGTATGAGGGGCTACACCTTC
v_gene: TRBV11-3
abundance: .
j_gene: TRBJ1-2
d_gene: .

CDR3aa: CSAGGRSSYEQYF
CDR3nt: TGCAGCGCCGGGGGCAGGAGCTCCTACGAGCAGTACTTC
v_gene: TRBV29-1
abundance: .
j_gene: TRBJ2-7
d_gene: .

CDR3aa: CASKQGQGNSPLHF
CDR3nt: TGTGCCAGCAAGCAAGGACAGGGGAATTCACCCCTCCACTTT
v_gene: TRBV19
abundance: .
j_gene: TRBJ1-6
d_gene: TRBD1

CDR3aa: CSASAQGNEQFF
CDR3nt: TGCAGTGCTAGTGCACAGGGGAATGAGCAGTTCTTC
v_gene: TRBV20-1
abundance: .
j_gene: TRBJ2-1
d_gene: TRBD1

CDR3aa: CASSPGQGRTRIF
CDR3nt: TGTGCCAGCAGCCCAGGACAGGGGAGGACAAGGATCTTC
v_gene: TRBV5-6
abundance: .
j_gene: TRBJ2-1
d_gene: TRBD1

CDR3aa: CASSPVHLLGTEAFF
CDR3nt: TGTGCCAGCAGCCCTGTACACCTATTGGGCACTGAAGCTTTCTTT
v_gene: TRBV5-6
abundance: .
j_gene: TRBJ1-1
d_gene: .

CDR3aa: CASSLLGGTEAFF
CDR3nt: TGTGCCAGCAGTTTACTGGGGGGCACTGAAGCTTTCTTT
v_gene: TRBV12-3/TRBV12-4
abundance: .
j_gene: TRBJ1-1
d_gene: .

CDR3aa: CASSNGQTGNTIYF
CDR3nt: TGTGCCAGTAGTAACGGCCAGACTGGAAACACCATATATTTT
v_gene: TRBV19
abundance: .
j_gene: TRBJ1-3
d_gene: .

CDR3aa: CASSTGQGTAEAFF
CDR3nt: TGTGCCAGCTCAACAGGACAGGGTACCGCTGAAGCTTTCTTT
v_gene: TRBV18
abundance: .
j_gene: TRBJ1-1
d_gene: TRBD1

CDR3aa: CASSPSGGYGYTF
CDR3nt: TGTGCCAGCAGTCCATCAGGGGGCTATGGCTACACCTTC
v_gene: TRBV27
abundance: .
j_gene: TRBJ1-2
d_gene: TRBD1

CDR3aa: CASSLGTGGNEKLFF
CDR3nt: TGTGCCAGCAGCTTAGGCACAGGGGGTAATGAAAAACTGTTTTTT
v_gene: TRBV7-7
abundance: .
j_gene: TRBJ1-4
d_gene: TRBD1

CDR3aa: CASSPRDFSYNEQFF
CDR3nt: TGTGCCAGCAGTCCCCGAGATTTTTCCTACAATGAGCAGTTCTTC
v_gene: TRBV2
abundance: .
j_gene: TRBJ2-1
d_gene: .

CDR3aa: CASSVGTALNYGYTF
CDR3nt: TGTGCCAGCAGCGTAGGGACAGCCCTCAACTATGGCTACACCTTC
v_gene: TRBV9
abundance: once
j_gene: TRBJ1-2
d_gene: .

CDR3aa: CASSVDSRLVNEQFF
CDR3nt: TGTGCCAGCAGCGTAGATTCCCGTCTGGTTAATGAGCAGTTCTTC
v_gene: TRBV9
abundance: .
j_gene: TRBJ2-1
d_gene: .

CDR3aa: CASSATGAQETQYF
CDR3nt: TGTGCCAGCAGCGCGACAGGGGCCCAAGAGACCCAGTACTTC
v_gene: TRBV5-5
abundance: .
j_gene: TRBJ2-5
d_gene: TRBD1

CDR3aa: CATRTTGGSSYNEQFF
CDR3nt: TGTGCCACCAGAACCACAGGGGGGAGCTCCTACAATGAGCAGTTCTTC
v_gene: TRBV15
abundance: .
j_gene: TRBJ2-1
d_gene: TRBD1

CDR3aa: CASSSQIYNTEAFF
CDR3nt: TGTGCCAGCAGTTCCCAAATATACAACACTGAAGCTTTCTTT
v_gene: TRBV27
abundance: once
j_gene: TRBJ1-1
d_gene: .

CDR3aa: CASSPRATGGSNTEAFF
CDR3nt: TGTGCCAGCTCACCAAGGGCCACAGGGGGATCGAACACTGAAGCTTTCTTT
v_gene: TRBV18
abundance: .
j_gene: TRBJ1-1
d_gene: TRBD1

CDR3aa: CASSLNSGLKGDEQFF
CDR3nt: TGTGCCAGCTCACTCAATTCGGGACTTAAAGGGGATGAGCAGTTCTTC
v_gene: TRBV18
abundance: .
j_gene: TRBJ2-1
d_gene: .

CDR3aa: CASSLGGGEQYF
CDR3nt: TGTGCCAGCAGCTTGGGCGGTGGCGAGCAGTACTTC
v_gene: TRBV5-6
abundance: .
j_gene: TRBJ2-7
d_gene: .

CDR3aa: CASSGQGARNEQFF
CDR3nt: TGTGCCAGCAGCGGACAGGGGGCGAGGAATGAGCAGTTCTTC
v_gene: TRBV11-2
abundance: .
j_gene: TRBJ2-1
d_gene: TRBD1

CDR3aa: CASRMGWEAEKLFF
CDR3nt: TGTGCCAGTAGAATGGGCTGGGAGGCTGAAAAACTGTTTTTT
v_gene: TRBV19
abundance: .
j_gene: TRBJ1-4
d_gene: .

CDR3aa: CASSLQGSSPLHF
CDR3nt: TGCGCCAGCAGCTTGCAAGGGAGTTCACCCCTCCACTTT
v_gene: TRBV5-1
abundance: .
j_gene: TRBJ1-6
d_gene: .

CDR3aa: CASSEVLAGRVGTQYF
CDR3nt: TGCGCCAGCAGTGAAGTGCTAGCGGGTCGGGTGGGTACGCAGTATTTT
v_gene: TRBV10-1
abundance: .
j_gene: TRBJ2-3
d_gene: TRBD2

CDR3aa: CAWRAGPFNSPLHF
CDR3nt: TGTGCCTGGAGAGCCGGACCCTTTAATTCACCCCTCCACTTT
v_gene: TRBV30
abundance: .
j_gene: TRBJ1-6
d_gene: .

CDR3aa: CASGPGFNTGELFF
CDR3nt: TGTGCCAGCGGGCCAGGGTTTAACACCGGGGAGCTGTTTTTT
v_gene: TRBV6-5
abundance: .
j_gene: TRBJ2-2
d_gene: .

CDR3aa: CASSRQGLGYTF
CDR3nt: TGTGCCAGCAGTCGACAGGGACTTGGCTACACCTTC
v_gene: TRBV27
abundance: .
j_gene: TRBJ1-2
d_gene: TRBD1

CDR3aa: CASKRDRVYEQYF
CDR3nt: TGTGCCAGCAAAAGGGACAGGGTCTACGAGCAGTACTTC
v_gene: TRBV2
abundance: .
j_gene: TRBJ2-7
d_gene: TRBD1

CDR3aa: CASSLYVRSTETQYF
CDR3nt: TGTGCCAGCAGCTTATATGTCCGAAGTACTGAGACCCAGTACTTC
v_gene: TRBV7-9
abundance: .
j_gene: TRBJ2-5
d_gene: .

CDR3aa: CATSETPLAGGYDNEQFF
CDR3nt: TGTGCCACCAGTGAGACCCCATTAGCGGGGGGTTATGACAATGAGCAGTTCTTC
v_gene: TRBV24-1
abundance: .
j_gene: TRBJ2-1
d_gene: TRBD2